The 17 T cell receptor beta chains given below trace back to one sample, sequenced in a study of tumor-infiltrating lymphocytes in localized non-small cell lung cancer. Only in-frame clones appear in the TCRdb table, and some are missing; sequencing was by immunoSEQ multiplex PCR. The table has several thousand clones, just over 65% seen once. Sequencing used uninvolved lung tissue not adjacent to the tumor. All receptors derive from a human donor with non-small cell lung cancer.

This rearrangement joins TRBV6-1 to TRBJ2-7; 9 nucleotides line up with TRBD1. The CDR3 is 13 residues long. The V and J ends lost 10 bases and 3 bases, in that order; junction bases with no gene match: 7. Germline V gene lookup returns CDR1 MNHNS and CDR2 SASEGT. The CDR3 DNA sequence: TGTGCCACCCGGACAGGGGAAAACTACGAGCAGTACTTC. As protein: CATRTGENYEQYF.

The table lists this clone with a few counts. This chain links TRBV6-5 with TRBJ2-7; TRBD1 is a possible D gene (6 bases). Germline-derived CDR1 and CDR2 are MNHEY and SVGAGI. V lost 5 bases and J 3 bases, leaving 14 bases between the germline ends. CDR3 size: 14 residues. Here the CDR3 DNA reads TGTGCCAGCAGTCCCAGAGGACAGCTCTACGAGCAGTACTTC. This translates into CASSPRGQLYEQYF.

V and J are TRBV5-1 and TRBJ1-1; no definite D call. The V gene lost 0 bases and the J gene lost 4 bases, with 10 bases spanning the gap. Germline assignment: CDR1 SGHRS and CDR2 YFSETQ. The CDR3 is 14 residues long. The CDR3 DNA reads as TGCGCCAGCAGCTTGGCCGGAGCCCTCACTGAAGCTTTCTTT. Its translation: CASSLAGALTEAFF.

The chain carries TRBV7-9 and TRBJ2-5; D ambiguous. This CDR3 region has 13 residues. The V gene lost 5 bases and the J gene lost 2 bases, with 9 bases spanning the gap. Germline V gene lookup returns CDR1 SEHNR and CDR2 FQNEAQ (reference sequence). The CDR3 spells CASSPPSQETQYF. Here the CDR3 DNA reads TGTGCCAGCAGCCCCCCCTCACAAGAGACCCAGTACTTC.

In this sample, this clone turned up once. This sequence joins TRBV6-1 and TRBJ2-2; 15 bases agree with TRBD2. V was pared by 8 bases and J by 9 bases, with 7 bases of the junction left unmatched. The germline V gene encodes CDR1 MNHNS and CDR2 SASEGT. The CDR3 is 15 amino acids. Here the CDR3 DNA reads TGTGCCAGCCGCGGGACTAGCGGGGGGATCAGGGAGCTGTTTTTT. Amino acids: CASRGTSGGIRELFF.

The CDR3: CASSSGLHTDTQYF. The CDR3 nucleotides are TGTGCCAGCAGCAGCGGACTGCACACAGATACGCAGTATTTT. The rearrangement links TRBV9 to TRBJ2-3; perhaps TRBD2 as D (5 bases). Looked up from germline, CDR1 is SGDLS and CDR2 is YYNGEE. This CDR3 is 14 amino acids long. Trimming pared 4 bases from V and 2 bases from J, leaving 11 bases between.

V is TRBV5-1 and J is TRBJ2-5; possible D gene TRBD2, 5 bases. This CDR3 is built from 15 residues. With 4 bases removed from V and 1 base from J, the gap between germline ends came to 14 bases. CDR1 and CDR2 from the germline V gene are SGHRS and YFSETQ. The chain's CDR3 is CASSPGRGAQETQYF. Written as DNA, the CDR3 is TGCGCCAGCAGCCCTGGACGGGGTGCCCAAGAGACCCAGTACTTC.

This clone has a handful of counts. With only one base between it and a far larger clone, this is likely a read error. The rearrangement uses TRBV4-2 and TRBJ2-7; 7 bases line up with TRBD2. The V gene end was trimmed by 1 base and the J gene end by 3 bases; junction bases not matched to a gene: 6. Germline loops: CDR1 LGHNA, CDR2 YNFKEQ. The CDR3 loop spans 15 amino acids. This CDR3 is CASSQGNSGYYEQYF. CDR3 coding DNA: TGTGCCAGCAGCCAAGGTAATAGCGGGTACTACGAGCAGTACTTC.

This sequence joins TRBV5-4 and TRBJ2-2; 7 nucleotides align to TRBD1. J was trimmed by 3 bases and V by 3 bases; bases with no gene match: 8. This CDR3 contains 16 residues. Germline V gene data show CDR1 as SGHNT and CDR2 as YYREEE (reference sequence). CDR3 coding DNA: TGTGCCAGCAGCTCGACACAGGGGCGCGACACCGGGGAGCTGTTTTTT. Translation gives CASSSTQGRDTGELFF.

The sample holds a few counts of this clone. The chain is built from TRBV6-1 and TRBJ2-7; D remains unclear. The CDR3 is made up of 12 amino acids. Germline V CDR1 and CDR2: MNHNS, SASEGT. The V end was cut by 9 bases, the J end by 2 bases, with 11 bases between. CDR3 amino acids: CASPDTTYEQYF. DNA for the CDR3: TGTGCCAGTCCCGACACAACCTACGAGCAGTACTTC.

This chain uses TRBV28 with TRBJ1-3; TRBD1 aligns across 7 bases. The germline V gene encodes CDR1 MDHEN and CDR2 SYDVKM. The junction had 9 bases not matched to a gene; V was cut back by 6 bases and J by 4 bases. This CDR3 region has 15 residues. CDR3 nucleotides: TGTGCCAGCAGCCCAGAGGGGGCCAAAGGAAACACCATATATTTT. It is translated as CASSPEGAKGNTIYF.

CDR3 nucleotide sequence: TGTGCCAGCGGGCGTTCCCTCAAAAGCTCCTACGAGCAGTACTTC. As protein: CASGRSLKSSYEQYF. J is TRBJ2-7 and V is TRBV6-5; D not certain. CDR3 length equals 15 residues. Between the trimmed V and J ends, which lost 8 bases and 0 bases, there was a span of 17 bases. The germline gives CDR1 MNHEY, CDR2 SVGAGI.

The chain recombines TRBV2 with TRBJ2-2; the match to TRBD1 covers 7 bases. V lost 4 bases, J lost 4 bases, and 3 bases stayed unmatched. This CDR3 region has 14 residues. Looked up from germline, CDR1 is SNHLY and CDR2 is FYNNEI. The CDR3 loop reads CASSGQGGTGELFF. Here the CDR3 DNA reads TGTGCCAGCAGTGGACAGGGCGGCACCGGGGAGCTGTTTTTT.

CDR3: CAGGLAGGPDTQYF. DNA of the CDR3: TGTGCCGGGGGACTAGCGGGAGGGCCAGATACGCAGTATTTT. The genes are TRBV7-9 and TRBJ2-3, with 16 bases aligning to TRBD2. This CDR3 region has 14 residues. Germline V lookup: CDR1 SEHNR, CDR2 FQNEAQ (reference sequence). The ends lost 11 bases at V and 4 bases at J; junction bases unmatched: 3.

J is TRBJ2-7 and V is TRBV19; D call uncertain. V was cut by 1 base and J by 0 bases, with 10 bases left in between. Germline values: CDR1 LNHDA, CDR2 SQIVND (reference sequence). This CDR3 has 15 residues. CDR3 DNA: TGTGCCAGTAGTATAGCGCCTTTAAGCTCCTACGAGCAGTACTTC. Its protein is CASSIAPLSSYEQYF.

This chain joins TRBV29-1 and TRBJ2-7; 12 bases match TRBD1. The length of the CDR3 is 14 residues. Germline trimming cut 1 base from V and 5 bases from J; bases unmatched to any gene: 3. Germline CDR1 SQVTM, CDR2 ANQGSEA. CDR3 protein: CSVEGGQGANEQYF. The CDR3 region has the DNA TGCAGCGTTGAAGGGGGACAGGGGGCTAACGAGCAGTACTTC.

The chain uses TRBV28 and TRBJ2-3, with 7 bases matching TRBD2. The CDR3 spans 14 residues. V shed 6 bases and J 3 bases; nucleotides not matched to a gene: 6. Germline V gene sequence: CDR1 MDHEN, CDR2 SYDVKM. The DNA for the CDR3 is TGTGCCAGCAGGTTGGGGGGAGGGACAGATACGCAGTATTTT. The encoded protein is CASRLGGGTDTQYF.